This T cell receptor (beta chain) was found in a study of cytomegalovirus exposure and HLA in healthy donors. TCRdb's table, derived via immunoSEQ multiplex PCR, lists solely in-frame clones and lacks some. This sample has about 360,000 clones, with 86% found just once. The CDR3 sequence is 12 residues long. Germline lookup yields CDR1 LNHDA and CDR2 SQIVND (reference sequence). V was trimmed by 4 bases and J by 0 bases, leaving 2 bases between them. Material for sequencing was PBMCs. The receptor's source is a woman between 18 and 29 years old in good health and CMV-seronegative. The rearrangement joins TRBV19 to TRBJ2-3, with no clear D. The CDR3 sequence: CASSTSTDTQYF. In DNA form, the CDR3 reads TGTGCCAGTAGTACTAGCACAGATACGCAGTATTTT. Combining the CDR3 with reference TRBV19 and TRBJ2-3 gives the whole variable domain DGGITQSPKYLFRKEGQNVTLSCEQNLNHDAMYWYRQDPGQGLRLIYYSQIVNDFQKGDIAEGYSVSREKKESFPLTVTSAQKNPTAFYLCASSTSTDTQYFGPGTRLTVL.